A selection of T cell receptor beta chains follows, all from one sample in a study of T-cell memory formation after mild COVID-19. A single record per CDR3 protein comes from TCRdb applying MiXCR to the 5' RACE reads. The sample shows about 470,000 distinct CDR3 sequences, about 20% of them seen only once. Sequenced sample: PBMCs or a T cell subset sorted from them (not recorded which). These receptors originate from an adult woman who had mild COVID-19 (a few samples of this study predate the infection). Cell type and time point are not known. Each CDR3 is given with its conserved first and last residue.

J: TRBJ2-5; length: 11; V: TRBV20-1; CDR3: CSGQGQETQYF
J: TRBJ2-4; length: 15; V: TRBV5-1; CDR3: CASSFNPGGKNIQYF
J: TRBJ1-1; length: 16; V: TRBV6-2/TRBV6-3; CDR3: CASSSPGRNLHTEAFF
J: TRBJ1-2; length: 14; V: TRBV2; CDR3: CASREGAADYGYTF
J: TRBJ2-2; length: 15; V: TRBV5-1; CDR3: CASSLIQGGTGELFF
J: TRBJ1-1; length: 13; V: TRBV18; CDR3: CASRPFAGTEAFF
J: TRBJ2-7; length: 16; V: TRBV12-3/TRBV12-4; CDR3: CASSFAQGREKDEQYF
J: TRBJ2-7; length: 15; V: TRBV24-1; CDR3: CATSDPRQRTYEQYF
J: TRBJ2-5; length: 17; V: TRBV5-4; CDR3: CASSSPSGGTLQETQYF
J: TRBJ2-1; length: 16; V: TRBV7-9; CDR3: CASSLGETGGEAEQFF
J: TRBJ2-7; length: 16; V: TRBV4-3; CDR3: CASSQFWTGAGREQYF
J: TRBJ1-2; length: 15; V: TRBV5-1; CDR3: CASSTRGQETYGYTF
J: TRBJ2-1; length: 16; V: TRBV5-5; CDR3: CASSWDARVAYNEQFF
J: TRBJ2-7; length: 14; V: TRBV5-1; CDR3: CASSRGGGAYEQYF
J: TRBJ2-1; length: 14; V: TRBV7-2; CDR3: CASSLTSSTRAQFF
J: TRBJ1-2; length: 16; V: TRBV9; CDR3: CASSVGSRTDNYGYTF
J: TRBJ2-1; length: 15; V: TRBV6-5; CDR3: CASSQSSGGHNEQFF
J: TRBJ2-2; length: 15; V: TRBV12-3/TRBV12-4; CDR3: CASSFGRGPGGELFF
J: TRBJ2-7; length: 14; V: TRBV7-2; CDR3: CASRSTGTDAYEHF
J: TRBJ2-1; length: 15; V: TRBV5-1; CDR3: CASSFRLAGNNEQFF
J: TRBJ2-7; length: 15; V: TRBV5-1; CDR3: CASSLRQGASYEQYF
J: TRBJ1-5; length: 12; V: TRBV19; CDR3: CASTAGSRPQHF
J: TRBJ2-3; length: 17; V: TRBV6-5; CDR3: CASSYSLAGMSTDTQYF
J: TRBJ2-7; length: 15; V: TRBV11-2; CDR3: CASAPIRGLGGEQYF
J: TRBJ2-1; length: 13; V: TRBV18; CDR3: CASSPGAYNEQFF
J: TRBJ2-5; length: 13; V: TRBV2; CDR3: CASSERFWETQYF
J: TRBJ2-1; length: 16; V: TRBV24-1; CDR3: CATSDRAGGLYNEQFF
J: TRBJ2-1; length: 15; V: TRBV7-8; CDR3: CASSPPGREYNEQFF
J: TRBJ1-6; length: 16; V: TRBV18; CDR3: CASSPNTGRSNSPLHF
J: TRBJ1-2; length: 13; V: TRBV5-1; CDR3: CASSLNAGPGYTF
J: TRBJ1-1; length: 14; V: TRBV5-6; CDR3: CASSLASWDRVTFF
J: TRBJ2-7; length: 14; V: TRBV7-9; CDR3: CASSAAGMSYEQYF
J: TRBJ2-3; length: 16; V: TRBV5-1; CDR3: CASSWTGGASTDTQYF
J: TRBJ2-4; length: 13; V: TRBV20-1; CDR3: CSAPGTSKNIQYF
J: TRBJ2-7; length: 17; V: TRBV3-1; CDR3: CASSPTAGTAQNYEQYF
J: TRBJ2-7; length: 16; V: TRBV7-9; CDR3: CASSFSSGRADYEQYF
J: TRBJ2-1; length: 16; V: TRBV7-3; CDR3: CASSPAGTNGYNEQFF
J: TRBJ2-5; length: 15; V: TRBV13; CDR3: CASSLDGGRDETQYF
J: TRBJ1-2; length: 15; V: TRBV6-1; CDR3: CASTLSVGENYGYTF
J: TRBJ2-4; length: 19; V: TRBV4-1; CDR3: CASSQVGLAGLGGKNIQYF
J: TRBJ1-2; length: 15; V: TRBV20-1; CDR3: CSARDPRRRAHGYTF
J: TRBJ2-7; length: 15; V: TRBV5-1; CDR3: CASSFGTGRSYEQYF
J: TRBJ1-5; length: 16; V: TRBV7-2; CDR3: CASSSQGSNSNQPQHF
J: TRBJ1-2; length: 14; V: TRBV6-6; CDR3: CASREDRNPYGYTF
J: TRBJ2-5; length: 16; V: TRBV27; CDR3: CASSSLLAGSQETQYF
J: TRBJ2-5; length: 14; V: TRBV7-2; CDR3: CASSLQRNQETQYF
J: TRBJ1-4; length: 16; V: TRBV7-8; CDR3: CASSLANRGQTGKLFF
J: TRBJ2-7; length: 15; V: TRBV9; CDR3: CASSPTPRVDYEQYF
J: TRBJ1-4; length: 13; V: TRBV18; CDR3: CASSPRVNEKLFF
J: TRBJ2-3; length: 14; V: TRBV10-3; CDR3: CAIMAGQGRDTQYF
J: TRBJ1-1; length: 14; V: TRBV27; CDR3: CASSFRDTLGVAFF
J: TRBJ2-7; length: 14; V: TRBV27; CDR3: CASSPTRVSYEQYF
J: TRBJ2-1; length: 14; V: TRBV7-3; CDR3: CASSAPGQRNEQFF
J: TRBJ2-1; length: 11; V: TRBV7-9; CDR3: CASSPINEQFF
J: TRBJ2-7; length: 14; V: TRBV7-2; CDR3: CASSPGLAGYEQYF